This TCR beta chain was obtained from a study of regulatory T cells in long-lasting Graves disease listed by TCRdb under 2021. Study-wide context: Antithyroid drugs had been taken for less than 3 months by newly diagnosed Graves' disease patients. Patients with persistent Graves' disease were compared with patients with newly diagnosed Graves' disease using TCR sequencing and RNA sequencing of peripheral blood. The study was registered as a clinical trial and conducted in China. A total of some 33 samples were covered by TCR sequencing, comprising some 13 persistent and approximately 20 newly diagnosed Graves' disease patients.

The time point label of this sample denotes: newly diagnosed GD, antithyroid drugs for less than 3 months. For both TCR sequencing and RNA sequencing, RNA was extracted from PBMCs using TRIzol. The diagnosis of Graves' disease followed American Thyroid Association guidelines. Recruitment of patients was carried out at an endocrinology department in Xi'an, China. From each patient, nine milliliters of peripheral blood was collected into an EDTA anticoagulant tube. Ficoll Paque Plus density gradient separation was used to isolate PBMCs, and no additional T cell sorting was done. RNA quality was checked with an Agilent 2100 Bioanalyzer and agarose gel, and concentration with a NanoDrop 2000. Trimming takes 1 base from V and 4 bases from J, and the germline ends sit 17 bases apart. The CDR3 runs 18 amino acids, cysteine and phenylalanine included. The only DNA kept is the CDR3, 54 bases in frame from the first base. As encoded in the germline V gene, CDR1 is SGHDN while CDR2 is FVKESK.

This clonotype was detected many times. Its antigen is unknown. The record has no base qualities; no much larger clone is one base away. Paper-wide results and their limitations: Only the TCR beta chain was sequenced and analyzed. TRBV28, TRBJ1-2 and TRBJ2-5 were preferentially used in persistent disease, while TRBV20-1 and TRBJ2-1 were favored in newly diagnosed disease. The authors acknowledged the small sample size as a limitation that may reduce accuracy. Persistent patients shared more public clonotypes among themselves (under 3,000) than newly diagnosed patients did (nearly 1,000). Compared with newly diagnosed patients, persistent Graves' disease patients had lower TCR Shannon entropy and fewer highly expanded clones, which suggests clonal expansion. The study examined only peripheral blood because the primary lesion, thyroid tissue, could not be accessed.

The library was obtained by multiplex PCR. TCRdb records Illumina HiSeq 4000 as the sequencer. TCR beta libraries were built with iRepertoire HTBI primers and Arm-PCR amplification of CDR3 regions. Before sequencing, the PCR products went through gel purification. Regarding the original processing steps: A total of 62 TRBV and approximately 13 TRBJ segments were identified across samples and were used for gene usage analysis of CDR3 amino acid clonotypes. COPE and FqMerger were used to merge filtered high-quality paired reads into contigs. Contigs were aligned with BLAST to IMGT TRBV, TRBD and TRBJ reference genes, and CDR3 was defined per IMGT. Highly expanded clones were defined as clonotypes with a frequency above 0.1%. Repertoire diversity was measured by Shannon entropy, and V-J evenness by the Gini coefficient. A clonotype was considered public if more than one individual shared it. Using fastp trimming at Q25 and MiXCR clonotype assembly, TCRdb reanalyzed the public sequencing data and kept in-frame beta chains. Every entry covers one CDR3 protein and lists the most common genes and DNA from its rows. Here the V and J calls rest on TCRdb's processing, not on the authors' analysis. The sample records about 240,000 distinct CDR3 sequences, about 19% of which are singletons. Roughly 14% of the sample is held by the ten biggest clonotypes.

This chain joins TRBV14 to TRBJ1-6, with a tentative D gene TRBD1 over 5 matching bases. This material consisted of peripheral blood mononuclear cells (PBMCs), taken at new diagnosis, from a patient treated with antithyroid drugs. The TCR sequence derives from a female donor with Graves disease. The DNA sequence is given as TGTGCCAGCAGCCAAGGAGGCGCAGGGTGGGGTTATAATTCACCCCTCCACTTT. Translated, this gives CASSQGGAGWGYNSPLHF.